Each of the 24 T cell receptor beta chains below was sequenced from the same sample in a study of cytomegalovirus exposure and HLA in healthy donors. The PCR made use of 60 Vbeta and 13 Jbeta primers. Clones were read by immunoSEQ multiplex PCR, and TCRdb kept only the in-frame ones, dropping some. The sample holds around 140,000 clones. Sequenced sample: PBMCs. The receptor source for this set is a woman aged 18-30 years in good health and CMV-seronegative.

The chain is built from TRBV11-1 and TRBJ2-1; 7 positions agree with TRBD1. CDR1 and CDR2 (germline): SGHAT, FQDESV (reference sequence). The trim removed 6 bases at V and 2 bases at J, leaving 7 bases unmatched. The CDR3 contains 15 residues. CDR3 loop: CASSFGQEAYNEQFF. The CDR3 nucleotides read TGTGCCAGCAGTTTCGGACAGGAAGCCTACAATGAGCAGTTCTTC.

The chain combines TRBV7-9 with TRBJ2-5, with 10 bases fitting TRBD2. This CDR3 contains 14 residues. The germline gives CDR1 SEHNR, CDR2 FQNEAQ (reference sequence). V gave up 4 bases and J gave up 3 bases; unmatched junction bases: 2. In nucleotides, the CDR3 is TGTGCCAGCAGCTCCCTAGCGGGAGAAGAGACCCAGTACTTC. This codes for CASSSLAGEETQYF.

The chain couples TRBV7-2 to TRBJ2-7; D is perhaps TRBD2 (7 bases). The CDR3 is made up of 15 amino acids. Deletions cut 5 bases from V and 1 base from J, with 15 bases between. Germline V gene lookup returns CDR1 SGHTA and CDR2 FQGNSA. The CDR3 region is CASSLGASGSYEQYF. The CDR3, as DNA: TGTGCCAGCAGCCTGGGGGCTAGCGGATCCTACGAGCAGTACTTC.

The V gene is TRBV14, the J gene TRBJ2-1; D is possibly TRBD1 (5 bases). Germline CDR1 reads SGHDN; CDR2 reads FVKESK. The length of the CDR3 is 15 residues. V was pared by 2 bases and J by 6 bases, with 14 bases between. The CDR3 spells CASSQRGGLLNEQFF. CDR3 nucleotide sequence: TGTGCCAGCAGCCAAAGGGGTGGCCTCCTCAATGAGCAGTTCTTC.

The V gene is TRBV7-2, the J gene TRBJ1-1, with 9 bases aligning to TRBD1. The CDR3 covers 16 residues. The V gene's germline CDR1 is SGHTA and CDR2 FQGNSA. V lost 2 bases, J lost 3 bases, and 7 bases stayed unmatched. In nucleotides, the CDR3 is TGTGCCAGCAGCTTACAATCAAGGACAGGGGACACTGAAGCTTTCTTT. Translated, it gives CASSLQSRTGDTEAFF.

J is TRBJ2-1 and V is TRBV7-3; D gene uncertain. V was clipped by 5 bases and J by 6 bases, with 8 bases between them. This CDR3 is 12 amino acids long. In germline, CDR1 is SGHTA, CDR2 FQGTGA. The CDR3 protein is CASSGTSNEQFF. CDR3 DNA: TGTGCCAGCAGCGGCACCTCCAATGAGCAGTTCTTC.

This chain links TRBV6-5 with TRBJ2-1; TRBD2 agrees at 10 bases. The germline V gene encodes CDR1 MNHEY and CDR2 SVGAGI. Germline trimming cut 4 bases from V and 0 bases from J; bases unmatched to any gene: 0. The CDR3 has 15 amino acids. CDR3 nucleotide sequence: TGTGCCAGCAGTTCTAGCGGGGGCTCCTACAATGAGCAGTTCTTC. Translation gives CASSSSGGSYNEQFF.

The chain's CDR3 is CASSLDSLSQYGYTF. The CDR3 nucleotides are TGTGCCAGCAGCTTAGACTCTTTGTCCCAATATGGCTACACCTTC. The chain recombines TRBV7-8 with TRBJ1-2; D not resolved. The V gene lost 1 base and the J gene lost 5 bases, with 14 bases spanning the gap. The CDR3 contains 15 residues. CDR1 SGHVS and CDR2 FQNEAQ come from the germline V gene.

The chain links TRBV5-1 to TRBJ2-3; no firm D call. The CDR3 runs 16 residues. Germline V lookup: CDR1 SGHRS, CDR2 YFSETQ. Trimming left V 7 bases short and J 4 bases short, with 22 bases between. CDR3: CASHRGLAGGSDTQYF. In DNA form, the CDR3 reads TGCGCCAGCCACCGTGGATTGGCAGGTGGGTCAGATACGCAGTATTTT.

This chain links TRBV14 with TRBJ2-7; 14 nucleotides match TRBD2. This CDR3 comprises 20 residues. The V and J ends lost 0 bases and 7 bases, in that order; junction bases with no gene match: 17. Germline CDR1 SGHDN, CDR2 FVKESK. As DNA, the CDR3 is TGTGCCAGCAGCCAAGAATTGGGCACGTGGGGACTAGCGGGAGTTGGAGAGCAGTACGTC. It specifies CASSQELGTWGLAGVGEQYV.

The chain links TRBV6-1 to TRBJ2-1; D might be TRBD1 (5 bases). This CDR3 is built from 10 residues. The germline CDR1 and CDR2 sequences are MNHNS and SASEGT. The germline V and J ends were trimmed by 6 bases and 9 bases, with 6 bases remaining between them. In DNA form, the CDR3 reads TGTGCCAGCAGGGGGCGTGAGCAGTTCTTC. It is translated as CASRGREQFF.

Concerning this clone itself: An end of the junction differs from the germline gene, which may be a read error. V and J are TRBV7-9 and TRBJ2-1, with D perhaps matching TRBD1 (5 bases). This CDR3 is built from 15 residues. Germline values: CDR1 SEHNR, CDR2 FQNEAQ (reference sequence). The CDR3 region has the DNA TGTGCCAGCAGCTTAGTAAGGGGCTCCCACAATGAGCAGTTCTTC. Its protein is CASSLVRGSHNEQFF.

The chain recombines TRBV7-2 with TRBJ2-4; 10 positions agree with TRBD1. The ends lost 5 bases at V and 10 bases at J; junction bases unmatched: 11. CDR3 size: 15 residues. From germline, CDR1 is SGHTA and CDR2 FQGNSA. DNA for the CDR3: TGTGCCAGCAGCGACGACAGGGGGCCTCCGTGGATTCAGTACTTC. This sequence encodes CASSDDRGPPWIQYF.

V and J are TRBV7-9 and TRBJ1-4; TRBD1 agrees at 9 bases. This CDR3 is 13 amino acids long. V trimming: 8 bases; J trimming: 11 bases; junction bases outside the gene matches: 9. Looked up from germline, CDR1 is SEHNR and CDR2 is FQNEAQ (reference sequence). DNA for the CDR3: TGTGCCAGCGGAGACAGGGGGTTTACGAAACTGTTTTTT. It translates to CASGDRGFTKLFF.

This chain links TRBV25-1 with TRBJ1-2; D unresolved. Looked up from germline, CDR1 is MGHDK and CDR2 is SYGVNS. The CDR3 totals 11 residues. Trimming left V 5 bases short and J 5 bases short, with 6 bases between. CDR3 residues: CASSQAYGYTF. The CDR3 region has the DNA TGTGCCAGCAGTCAGGCTTATGGCTACACCTTC.

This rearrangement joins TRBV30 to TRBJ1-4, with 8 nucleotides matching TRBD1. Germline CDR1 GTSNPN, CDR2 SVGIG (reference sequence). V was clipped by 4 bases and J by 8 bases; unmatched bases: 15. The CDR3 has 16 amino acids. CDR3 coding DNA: TGTGCCTGGAATGATGCTCGACAGGGGAAAAGAGAAAAACTGTTTTTT. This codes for CAWNDARQGKREKLFF.

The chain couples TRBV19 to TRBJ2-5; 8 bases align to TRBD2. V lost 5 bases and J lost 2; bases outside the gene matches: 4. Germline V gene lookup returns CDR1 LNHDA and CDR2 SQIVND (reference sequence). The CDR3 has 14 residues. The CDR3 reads CASSLGRDQETQYF. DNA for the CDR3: TGTGCCAGTAGTCTCGGGAGGGATCAAGAGACCCAGTACTTC. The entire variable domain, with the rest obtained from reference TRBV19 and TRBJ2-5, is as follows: DGGITQSPKYLFRKEGQNVTLSCEQNLNHDAMYWYRQDPGQGLRLIYYSQIVNDFQKGDIAEGYSVSREKKESFPLTVTSAQKNPTAFYLCASSLGRDQETQYFGPGTRLLVL.

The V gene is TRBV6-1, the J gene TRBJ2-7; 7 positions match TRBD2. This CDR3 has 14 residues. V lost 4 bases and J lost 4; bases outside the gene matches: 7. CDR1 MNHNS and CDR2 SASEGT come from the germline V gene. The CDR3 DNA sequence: TGTGCCAGCAGTGGGGCGGGAGCGGTTTACGAGCAGTACGTC. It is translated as CASSGAGAVYEQYV.

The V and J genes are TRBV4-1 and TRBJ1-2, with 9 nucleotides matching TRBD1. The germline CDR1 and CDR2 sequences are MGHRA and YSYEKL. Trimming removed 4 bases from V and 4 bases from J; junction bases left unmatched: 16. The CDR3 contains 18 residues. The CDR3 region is CASSPQKATGGLGYGYTF. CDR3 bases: TGCGCCAGCAGCCCCCAAAAGGCCACAGGGGGCCTGGGCTATGGCTACACCTTC.

The CDR3, as DNA: TGTGCCAGCAACTTCGACAGGGGCCGCGAGCAGTACTTC. It encodes CASNFDRGREQYF. This chain connects TRBV2 to TRBJ2-7; TRBD1 matches at 8 bases. The CDR3 runs to 13 residues. The trim removed 7 bases at V and 6 bases at J, leaving 8 bases unmatched. CDR1 is SNHLY and CDR2 is FYNNEI in the germline V gene.

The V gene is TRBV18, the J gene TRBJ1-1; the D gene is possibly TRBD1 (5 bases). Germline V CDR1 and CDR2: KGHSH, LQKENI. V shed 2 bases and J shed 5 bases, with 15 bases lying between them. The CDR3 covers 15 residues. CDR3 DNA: TGTGCCAGCTCACCATCGATCTCAGGGCAGACTGAAGCTTTCTTT. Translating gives CASSPSISGQTEAFF.

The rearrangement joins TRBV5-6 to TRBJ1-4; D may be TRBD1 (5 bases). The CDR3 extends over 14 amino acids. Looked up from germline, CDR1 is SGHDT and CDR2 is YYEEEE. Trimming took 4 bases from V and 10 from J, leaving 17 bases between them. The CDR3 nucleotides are TGTGCCAGCAGCCGGACATCCCGGGCAGGAAAACTGTTTTTT. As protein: CASSRTSRAGKLFF.

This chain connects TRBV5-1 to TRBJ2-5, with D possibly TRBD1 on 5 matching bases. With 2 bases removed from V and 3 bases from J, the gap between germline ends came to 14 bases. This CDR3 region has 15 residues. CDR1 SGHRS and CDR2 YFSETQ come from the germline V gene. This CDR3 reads CASSLLGPREETQYF. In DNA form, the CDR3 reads TGCGCCAGCAGCTTACTGGGGCCAAGAGAAGAGACCCAGTACTTC.

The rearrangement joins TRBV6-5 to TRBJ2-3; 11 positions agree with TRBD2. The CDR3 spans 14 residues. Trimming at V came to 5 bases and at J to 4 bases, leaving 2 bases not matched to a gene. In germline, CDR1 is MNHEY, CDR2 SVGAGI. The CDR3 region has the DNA TGTGCCAGCAGTATAGCGGGAGGGCCAGATACGCAGTATTTT. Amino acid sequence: CASSIAGGPDTQYF.